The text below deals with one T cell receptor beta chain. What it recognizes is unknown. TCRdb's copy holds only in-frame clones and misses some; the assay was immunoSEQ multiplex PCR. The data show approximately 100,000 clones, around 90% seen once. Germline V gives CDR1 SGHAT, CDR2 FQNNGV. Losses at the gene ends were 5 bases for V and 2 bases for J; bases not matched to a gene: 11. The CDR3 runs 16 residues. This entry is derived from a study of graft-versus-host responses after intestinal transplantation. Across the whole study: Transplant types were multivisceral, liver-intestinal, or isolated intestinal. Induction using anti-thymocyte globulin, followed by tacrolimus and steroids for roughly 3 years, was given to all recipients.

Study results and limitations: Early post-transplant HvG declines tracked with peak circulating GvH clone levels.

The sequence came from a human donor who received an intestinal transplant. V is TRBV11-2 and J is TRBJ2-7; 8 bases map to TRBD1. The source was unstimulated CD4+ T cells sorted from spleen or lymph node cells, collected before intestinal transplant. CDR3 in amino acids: CASSPFLRTGTYEQYF. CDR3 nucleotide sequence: TGTGCCAGCAGCCCTTTCCTCCGGACAGGGACCTACGAGCAGTACTTC.